The T cell receptor beta chain described here comes from a study of OX40 agonist ivuxolimab in advanced cancers. Here immunoSEQ multiplex PCR was the method, and the copy in TCRdb shows in-frame clones only, minus some. This sample has 100,000 to 150,000 clones, with roughly 90% found just once. V shed 8 bases, J shed 2 bases, and the junction held 12 bases outside the gene matches. This CDR3 contains 16 residues. The germline gives CDR1 LNHDA, CDR2 SQIVND (reference sequence). V gene TRBV19 combines with J gene TRBJ1-5; 7 nucleotides align to TRBD1. The clonotype comes from an adult with an advanced solid tumor such as melanoma, head and neck, liver or kidney cancer. This material consisted of CD4+ or CD8+ T cells sorted from blood, taken in a trial of the OX40 agonist ivuxolimab. In nucleotides, the CDR3 is TGTGCCAGTTTGGGGCAGGGGGGATCGGGCAATCAGCCCCAGCATTTT. This encodes CASLGQGGSGNQPQHF.